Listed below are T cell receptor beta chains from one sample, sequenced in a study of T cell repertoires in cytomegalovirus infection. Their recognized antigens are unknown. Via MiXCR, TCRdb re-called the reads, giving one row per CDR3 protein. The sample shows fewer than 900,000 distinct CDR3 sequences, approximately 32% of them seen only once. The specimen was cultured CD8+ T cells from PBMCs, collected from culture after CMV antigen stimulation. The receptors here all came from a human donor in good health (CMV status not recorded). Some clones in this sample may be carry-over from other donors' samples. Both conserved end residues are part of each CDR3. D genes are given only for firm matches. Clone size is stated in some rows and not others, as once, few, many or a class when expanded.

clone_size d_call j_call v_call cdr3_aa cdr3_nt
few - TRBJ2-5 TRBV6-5 CASSYWSGMETQYF TGTGCCAGCAGTTACTGGTCAGGGATGGAGACCCAGTACTTC
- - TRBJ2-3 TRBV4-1 CASSQDEVYDTQYF TGCGCCAGCAGCCAAGATGAAGTATACGATACGCAGTATTTT
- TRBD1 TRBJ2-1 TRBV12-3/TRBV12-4 CASSPQTGSNEQFF TGTGCCAGCAGTCCTCAGACAGGGAGCAATGAGCAGTTCTTC
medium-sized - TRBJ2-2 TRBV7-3 CASSLSPGGWELFF TGTGCCAGCAGCTTAAGTCCTGGCGGGTGGGAGCTGTTTTTT
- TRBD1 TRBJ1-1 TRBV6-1 CASTWTGKGMNTEAFF TGTGCCAGCACCTGGACAGGAAAGGGGATGAACACTGAAGCTTTCTTT
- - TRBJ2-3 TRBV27 CASTRGGAQDTQYF TGTGCCAGCACTAGGGGGGGGGCCCAAGATACGCAGTATTTT
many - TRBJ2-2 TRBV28 CASSIRRNTGELFF TGTGCCAGCAGTATCAGGCGGAACACCGGGGAGCTGTTTTTT
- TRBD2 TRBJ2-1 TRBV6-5 CASSDGGWQFF TGTGCCAGCTCAGACGGGGGGTGGCAGTTCTTC
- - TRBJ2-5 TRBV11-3 CASSVPGETQYF TGTGCCAGCAGCGTACCTGGAGAGACCCAGTACTTC
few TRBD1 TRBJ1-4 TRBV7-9 CASSTPRNGTGLEKLFF TGTGCCAGCAGCACACCCCGAAATGGGACAGGGCTTGAAAAACTGTTTTTT
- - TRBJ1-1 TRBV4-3 CASSQEVGEGAFF TGCGCCAGCAGCCAAGAAGTCGGGGAGGGGGCTTTCTTT
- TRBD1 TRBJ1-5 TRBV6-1 CASSADRGKPQHF TGTGCCAGCAGTGCAGACAGGGGGAAGCCCCAGCATTTT
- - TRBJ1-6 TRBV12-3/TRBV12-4 CASSSSMGNSPLHF TGTGCCAGCAGTTCTAGCATGGGGAATTCACCCCTCCACTTT
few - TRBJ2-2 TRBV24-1 CATSDPWGEHANTGELFF TGTGCCACCAGTGATCCCTGGGGAGAGCACGCGAACACCGGGGAGCTGTTTTTT
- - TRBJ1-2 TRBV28 CASSLRGRTSNYGYTF TGTGCCAGCAGTTTAAGAGGTCGGACTTCTAACTATGGCTACACCTTC
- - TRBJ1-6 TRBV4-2 CASSQDSEGSYNSPLHF TGTGCCAGCAGCCAAGATTCGGAGGGGTCCTATAATTCACCCCTCCACTTT
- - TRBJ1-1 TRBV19 CASSIGSNTEAFF TGTGCCAGTAGTATTGGGTCGAACACTGAAGCTTTCTTT
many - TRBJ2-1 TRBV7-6 CASSPFQSDQGEQFF TGTGCCAGCAGCCCTTTCCAAAGTGATCAAGGCGAGCAGTTCTTC
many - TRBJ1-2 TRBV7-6 CASSQYLGGDYGYTF TGTGCCAGCAGTCAATACCTGGGGGGCGACTATGGCTACACCTTC
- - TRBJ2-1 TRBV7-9 CASSYRTVDEQFF TGTGCCAGCAGCTACCGAACCGTCGATGAGCAGTTCTTC
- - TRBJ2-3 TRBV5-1 CASSLLQASTDTQYF TGCGCCAGCAGCTTGTTGCAGGCATCCACAGATACGCAGTATTTT
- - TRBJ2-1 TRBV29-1 CSVVDNEQFF TGCAGCGTTGTGGACAATGAGCAGTTCTTC
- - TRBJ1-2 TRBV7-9 CASRAGLGPDGYTF TGTGCCAGCAGGGCGGGGTTGGGGCCGGATGGCTACACCTTC
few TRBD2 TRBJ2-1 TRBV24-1 CATSGSGGASPEQFF TGTGCCACCAGTGGAAGCGGGGGGGCCTCGCCTGAGCAGTTCTTC
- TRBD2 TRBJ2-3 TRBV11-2 CASSFPRGGVFTDTQYF TGTGCCAGCAGCTTCCCACGCGGGGGAGTCTTTACAGATACGCAGTATTTT
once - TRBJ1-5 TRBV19 CASSAWETDQPQHF TGTGCCAGTAGTGCTTGGGAAACTGATCAGCCCCAGCATTTT
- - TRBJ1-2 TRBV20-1 CSARDGIRGYGYTF TGCAGTGCTAGAGATGGAATTCGTGGATATGGCTACACCTTC
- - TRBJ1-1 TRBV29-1 CSVRGGPLPGTEAFF TGCAGCGTTCGGGGGGGGCCGCTACCGGGCACTGAAGCTTTCTTT
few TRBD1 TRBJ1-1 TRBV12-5 CASGLVEDQGGENTEAFF TGTGCTAGTGGTTTGGTAGAGGATCAGGGGGGTGAGAACACTGAAGCTTTCTTT
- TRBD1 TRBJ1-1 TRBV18 CASSRFPVGNRGIDPEAFF TGTGCCAGCTCACGTTTCCCAGTGGGGAACAGGGGTATTGATCCTGAAGCTTTCTTT
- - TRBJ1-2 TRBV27 CASSFPMGDGYTF TGTGCCAGCAGTTTTCCAATGGGAGATGGCTACACCTTC
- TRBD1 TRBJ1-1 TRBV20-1 CSAGGQGGTEAFF TGCAGTGCTGGCGGACAGGGAGGGACTGAAGCTTTCTTT
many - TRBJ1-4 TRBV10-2 CASLEREKLFF TGCGCCAGTTTAGAGCGGGAAAAACTGTTTTTT
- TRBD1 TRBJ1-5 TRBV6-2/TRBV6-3 CASSYEQGIGGNQPQHF TGTGCCAGCAGTTACGAACAGGGGATAGGAGGGAATCAGCCCCAGCATTTT
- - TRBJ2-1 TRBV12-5 CASGLKPDLGEQFF TGTGCTAGTGGTTTGAAACCCGATCTTGGTGAGCAGTTCTTC
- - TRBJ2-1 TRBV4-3 CASSQDFADLLYNEQFF TGCGCCAGCAGCCAAGATTTTGCGGACTTACTTTACAATGAGCAGTTCTTC
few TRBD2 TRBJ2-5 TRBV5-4 CASSFRGGGETQYF TGTGCCAGCAGCTTTCGCGGGGGAGGAGAGACCCAGTACTTC